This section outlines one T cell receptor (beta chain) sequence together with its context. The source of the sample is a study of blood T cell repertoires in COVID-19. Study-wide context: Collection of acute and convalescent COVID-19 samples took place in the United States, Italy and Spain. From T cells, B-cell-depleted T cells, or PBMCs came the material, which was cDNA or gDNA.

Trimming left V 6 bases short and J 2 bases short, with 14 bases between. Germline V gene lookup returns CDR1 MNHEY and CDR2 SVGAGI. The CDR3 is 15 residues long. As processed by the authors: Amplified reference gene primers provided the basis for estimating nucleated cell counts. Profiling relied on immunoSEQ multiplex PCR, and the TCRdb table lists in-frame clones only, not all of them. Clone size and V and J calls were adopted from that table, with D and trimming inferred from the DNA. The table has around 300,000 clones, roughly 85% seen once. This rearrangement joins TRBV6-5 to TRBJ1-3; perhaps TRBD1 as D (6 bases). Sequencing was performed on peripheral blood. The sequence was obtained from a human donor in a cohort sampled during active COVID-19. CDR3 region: CASSRDRWPGNTIYF. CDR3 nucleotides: TGTGCCAGCAGCCGCGACAGGTGGCCTGGAAACACCATATATTTT.